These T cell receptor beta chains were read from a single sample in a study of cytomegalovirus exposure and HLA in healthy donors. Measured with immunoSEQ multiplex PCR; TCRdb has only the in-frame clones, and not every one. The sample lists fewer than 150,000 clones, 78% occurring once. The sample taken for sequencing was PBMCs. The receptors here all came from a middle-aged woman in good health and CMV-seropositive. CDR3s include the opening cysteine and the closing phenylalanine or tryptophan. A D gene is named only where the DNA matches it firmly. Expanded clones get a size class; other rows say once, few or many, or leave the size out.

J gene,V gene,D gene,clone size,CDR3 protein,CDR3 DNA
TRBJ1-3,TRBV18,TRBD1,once,CASSPGTGVENTIYF,TGTGCCAGCTCACCAGGGACAGGGGTTGAAAACACCATATATTTT
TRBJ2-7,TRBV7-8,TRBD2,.,CASSPGLASYEQYF,TGTGCCAGCAGCCCGGGACTAGCAAGTTACGAGCAGTACTTC
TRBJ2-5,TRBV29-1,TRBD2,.,CSVGTSWTQYF,TGCAGCGTGGGGACTAGCTGGACCCAGTACTTC
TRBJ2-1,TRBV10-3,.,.,CAISWANEQFF,TGTGCCATCAGCTGGGCTAATGAGCAGTTCTTC
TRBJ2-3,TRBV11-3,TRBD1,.,CASSWGTGGANTQYF,TGTGCCAGCAGCTGGGGGACAGGGGGCGCGAATACGCAGTATTTT
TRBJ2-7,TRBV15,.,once,CATSRAGWPRYF,TGTGCCACCAGCAGGGCCGGGTGGCCCCGGTACTTC
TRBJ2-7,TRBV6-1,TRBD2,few,CASNSKLAGEREQYF,TGTGCCAGCAATTCGAAACTAGCGGGAGAGCGGGAGCAGTACTTC
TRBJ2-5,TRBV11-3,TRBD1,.,CASSTGQDLGETQYF,TGTGCCAGCAGCACTGGACAGGATCTGGGAGAGACCCAGTACTTC
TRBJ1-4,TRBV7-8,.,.,CASSSLRGSGEKLFF,TGTGCCAGCAGCTCCCTGAGGGGGTCGGGAGAAAAACTGTTTTTT
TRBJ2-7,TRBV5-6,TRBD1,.,CASSLSMASGTGRHEQYF,TGTGCCAGCAGCTTATCGATGGCCTCCGGGACAGGGAGGCACGAGCAGTACTTC
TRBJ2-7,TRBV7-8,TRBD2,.,CASSLVVSVAGAYEQYF,TGTGCCAGCAGCTTAGTAGTGTCGGTAGCGGGAGCCTACGAGCAGTACTTC
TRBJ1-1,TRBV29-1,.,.,CSVVTGQITEAFF,TGCAGCGTTGTAACAGGGCAGATAACTGAAGCTTTCTTT
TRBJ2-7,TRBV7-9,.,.,CASSLASGTGSYEQYF,TGTGCCAGCAGCTTAGCTTCCGGGACTGGATCCTACGAGCAGTACTTC
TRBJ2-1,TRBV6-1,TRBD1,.,CASSSTGGGEQFF,TGTGCCAGCAGTTCGACAGGGGGAGGTGAGCAGTTCTTC
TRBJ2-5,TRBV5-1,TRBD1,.,CASSTWGQGPGETQYF,TGCGCCAGCAGCACTTGGGGACAGGGGCCAGGAGAGACCCAGTACTTC
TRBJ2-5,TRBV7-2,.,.,CASSFAVRTQYF,TGTGCCAGCAGCTTCGCGGTTAGGACCCAGTACTTC
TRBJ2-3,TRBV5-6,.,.,CASGLFRADTQYF,TGTGCCAGCGGACTATTCAGGGCAGATACGCAGTATTTT
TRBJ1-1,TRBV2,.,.,CASSGSTGSTEAFF,TGTGCCAGCAGTGGTAGCACGGGTAGCACTGAAGCTTTCTTT
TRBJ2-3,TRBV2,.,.,CASLTARTDTQYF,TGTGCCAGCCTCACAGCCCGCACAGATACGCAGTATTTT
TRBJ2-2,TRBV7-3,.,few,CASSSRMGGELFF,TGTGCCAGCAGCTCGCGGATGGGCGGGGAGCTGTTTTTT